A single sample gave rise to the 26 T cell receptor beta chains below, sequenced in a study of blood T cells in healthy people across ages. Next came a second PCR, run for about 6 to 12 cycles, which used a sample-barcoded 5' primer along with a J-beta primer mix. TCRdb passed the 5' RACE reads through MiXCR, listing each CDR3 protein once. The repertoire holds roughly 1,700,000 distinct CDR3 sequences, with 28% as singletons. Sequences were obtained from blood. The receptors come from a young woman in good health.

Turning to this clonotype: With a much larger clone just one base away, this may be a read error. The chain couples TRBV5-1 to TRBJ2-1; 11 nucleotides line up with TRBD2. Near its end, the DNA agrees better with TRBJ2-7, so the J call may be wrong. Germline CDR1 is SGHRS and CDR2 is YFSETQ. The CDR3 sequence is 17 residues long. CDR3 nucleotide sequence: TGCGCCAGCAGCTTGGTGACTAGCGGGAACACCTACAATGAGCAGTACTTC. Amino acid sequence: CASSLVTSGNTYNEQYF.

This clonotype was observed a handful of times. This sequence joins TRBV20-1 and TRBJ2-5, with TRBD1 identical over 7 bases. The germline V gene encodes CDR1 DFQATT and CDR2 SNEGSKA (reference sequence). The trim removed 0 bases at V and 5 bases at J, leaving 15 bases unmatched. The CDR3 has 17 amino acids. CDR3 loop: CSARDPRTGRPPETQYF. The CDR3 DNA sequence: TGCAGTGCTAGAGATCCCCGGACAGGACGTCCCCCGGAGACCCAGTACTTC.

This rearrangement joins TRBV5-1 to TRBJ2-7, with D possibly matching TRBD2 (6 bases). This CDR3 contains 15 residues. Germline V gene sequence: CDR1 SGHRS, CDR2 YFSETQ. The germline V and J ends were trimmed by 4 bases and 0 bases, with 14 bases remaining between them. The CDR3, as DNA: TGCGCCAGCAGCCTAGGGACTGCCGTCTCCTACGAGCAGTACTTC. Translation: CASSLGTAVSYEQYF.

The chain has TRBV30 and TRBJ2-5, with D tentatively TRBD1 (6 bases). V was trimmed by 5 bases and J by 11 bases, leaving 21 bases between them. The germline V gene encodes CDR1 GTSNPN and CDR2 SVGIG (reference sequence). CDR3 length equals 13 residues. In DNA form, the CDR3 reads TGTGCCTGGGGGGACACGACGAACCGTGGGCAGTACTTC. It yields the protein CAWGDTTNRGQYF.

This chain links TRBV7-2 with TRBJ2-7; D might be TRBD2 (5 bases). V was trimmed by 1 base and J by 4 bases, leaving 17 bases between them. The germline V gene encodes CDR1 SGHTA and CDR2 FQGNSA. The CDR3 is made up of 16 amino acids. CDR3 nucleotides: TGTGCCAGCAGCTTAGGATCGGGGTCCACGAGGTACGAGCAGTACTTC. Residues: CASSLGSGSTRYEQYF.

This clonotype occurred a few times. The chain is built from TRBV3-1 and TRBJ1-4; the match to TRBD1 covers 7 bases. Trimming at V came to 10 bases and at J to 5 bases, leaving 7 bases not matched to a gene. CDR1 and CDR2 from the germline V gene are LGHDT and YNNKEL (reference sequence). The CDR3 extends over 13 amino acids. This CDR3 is CATQTGSNEKLFF. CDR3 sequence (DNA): TGTGCCACCCAGACAGGGAGCAATGAAAAACTGTTTTTT.

Here the CDR3 DNA reads TGCAGTGCTAGAAAGACAGGGGGGGGAAGCACAGATACGCAGTATTTT. It yields the protein CSARKTGGGSTDTQYF. The chain carries TRBV20-1 and TRBJ2-3, with 9 nucleotides matching TRBD1. The V gene's germline CDR1 is DFQATT and CDR2 SNEGSKA (reference sequence). With V trimmed by 2 bases and J by 0 bases, 6 bases remained unmatched. The CDR3 is 16 residues long.

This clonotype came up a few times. The CDR3 here is CASSRLKASRDTQYF. For the CDR3, the DNA is TGTGCCAGCAGTCGTCTTAAGGCCTCCCGGGATACGCAGTATTTT. The V and J genes are TRBV14 and TRBJ2-3; D remains unclear. V was shortened by 6 bases and J by 6 bases, with 19 bases between the two germline ends. The CDR3 has 15 residues. Per germline, CDR1 SGHDN and CDR2 FVKESK.

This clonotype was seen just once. The CDR3 is CVTSTGLGTDTQYF. The CDR3 DNA reads TGTGTCACTTCCACGGGCTTGGGCACAGATACGCAGTATTTT. The chain has TRBV10-3 and TRBJ2-3; D is undetermined. The CDR3 runs 14 residues. CDR1 is ENHRY, CDR2 SYGVKD, per germline.

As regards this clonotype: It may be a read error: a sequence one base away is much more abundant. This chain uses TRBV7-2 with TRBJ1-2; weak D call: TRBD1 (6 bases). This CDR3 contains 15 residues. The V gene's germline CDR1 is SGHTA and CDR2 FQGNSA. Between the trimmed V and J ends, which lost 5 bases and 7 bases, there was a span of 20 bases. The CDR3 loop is CASSLQTGVGFGYTF. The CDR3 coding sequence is TGTGCCAGCAGCCTCCAGACAGGCGTGGGTTTTGGCTACACCTTC.

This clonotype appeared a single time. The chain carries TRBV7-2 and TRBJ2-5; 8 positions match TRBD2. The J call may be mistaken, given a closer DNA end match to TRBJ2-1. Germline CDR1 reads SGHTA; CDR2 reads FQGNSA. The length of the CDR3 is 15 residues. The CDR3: CASSLQRGYQETQFF. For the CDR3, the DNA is TGTGCCAGCAGCTTACAGCGGGGGTACCAAGAGACCCAGTTCTTC.

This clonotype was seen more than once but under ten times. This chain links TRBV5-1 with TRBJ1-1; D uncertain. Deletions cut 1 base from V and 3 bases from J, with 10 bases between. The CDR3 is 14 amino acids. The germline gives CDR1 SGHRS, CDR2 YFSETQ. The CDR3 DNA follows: TGCGCCAGCAGCTTGTCGGCCGGGGACACTGAAGCTTTCTTT. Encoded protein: CASSLSAGDTEAFF.

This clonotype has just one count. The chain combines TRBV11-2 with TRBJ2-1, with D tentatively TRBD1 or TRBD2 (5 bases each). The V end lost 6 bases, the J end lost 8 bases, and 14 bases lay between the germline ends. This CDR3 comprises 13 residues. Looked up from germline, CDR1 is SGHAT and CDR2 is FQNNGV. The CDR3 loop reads CASRRGEVDEQFF. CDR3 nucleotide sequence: TGTGCCAGCAGAAGGGGAGAGGTCGATGAGCAGTTCTTC.

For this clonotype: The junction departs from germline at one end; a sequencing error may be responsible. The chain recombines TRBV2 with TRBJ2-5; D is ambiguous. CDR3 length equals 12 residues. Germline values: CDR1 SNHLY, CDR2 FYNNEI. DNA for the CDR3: TGTGCCAGCAGTGAAGGTTTTGAGACCCGGTACTTC. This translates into CASSEGFETRYF. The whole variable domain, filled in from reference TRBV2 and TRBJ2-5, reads EPEVTQTPSHQVTQMGQEVILRCVPISNHLYFYWYRQILGQKVEFLVSFYNNEISEKSEIFDDQFSVERPDGSNFTLKIRSTKLEDSAMYFCASSEGFETRYFGPGTRLLVL.

In DNA, the CDR3 is TGCAGTGCTTACTCAGGATTAAGGAATTCACCCCTCCACTTT. Protein sequence: CSAYSGLRNSPLHF. The rearrangement joins TRBV20-1 to TRBJ1-6; no clear D gene. V lost 5 bases to trimming and J lost 7 bases, with 15 bases between them. This CDR3 is built from 14 residues. From germline, CDR1 is DFQATT and CDR2 SNEGSKA (reference sequence).

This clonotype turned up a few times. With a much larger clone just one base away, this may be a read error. For the CDR3, the DNA is TGTGCCGCCAATTCATACAGGGTGAGAGATACGCAGTATTTT. Its protein product is CAANSYRVRDTQYF. This chain connects TRBV6-5 to TRBJ2-3; possible D gene TRBD1, 6 bases. This CDR3 has 14 residues. The V gene lost 11 bases and the J gene lost 5 bases, with 20 bases spanning the gap. Germline V gene lookup returns CDR1 MNHEY and CDR2 SVGAGI.

CDR3 region: CASSYSASGGRKTQYF. The CDR3 region has the DNA TGTGCCAGCAGTTACTCGGCTAGCGGGGGTAGGAAGACCCAGTACTTC. The V gene is TRBV6-5, the J gene TRBJ2-5; 10 bases agree with TRBD2. V was pared by 0 bases and J by 6 bases, with 7 bases of the junction left unmatched. The CDR3 covers 16 residues. The germline V gene encodes CDR1 MNHEY and CDR2 SVGAGI.

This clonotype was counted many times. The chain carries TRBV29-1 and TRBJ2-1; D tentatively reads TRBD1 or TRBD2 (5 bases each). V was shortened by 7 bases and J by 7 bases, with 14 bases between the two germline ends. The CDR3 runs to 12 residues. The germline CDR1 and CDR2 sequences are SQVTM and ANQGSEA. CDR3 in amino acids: CSAEGMKNEQFF. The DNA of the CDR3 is TGCAGCGCTGAGGGGATGAAAAATGAGCAGTTCTTC.

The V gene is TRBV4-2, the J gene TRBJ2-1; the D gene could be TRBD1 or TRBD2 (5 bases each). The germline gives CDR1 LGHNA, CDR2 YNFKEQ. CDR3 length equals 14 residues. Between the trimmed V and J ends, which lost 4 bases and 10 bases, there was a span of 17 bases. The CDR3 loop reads CASSPARAGGEQFF. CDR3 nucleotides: TGTGCCAGCAGCCCTGCCAGAGCTGGGGGAGAGCAGTTCTTC.

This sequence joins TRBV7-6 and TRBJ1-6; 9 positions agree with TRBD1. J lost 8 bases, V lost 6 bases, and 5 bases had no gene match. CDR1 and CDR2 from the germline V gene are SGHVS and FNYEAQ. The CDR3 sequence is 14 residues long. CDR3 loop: CASRPGQGYSPLHF. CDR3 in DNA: TGTGCCAGCAGGCCGGGACAGGGTTATTCACCCCTCCACTTT.

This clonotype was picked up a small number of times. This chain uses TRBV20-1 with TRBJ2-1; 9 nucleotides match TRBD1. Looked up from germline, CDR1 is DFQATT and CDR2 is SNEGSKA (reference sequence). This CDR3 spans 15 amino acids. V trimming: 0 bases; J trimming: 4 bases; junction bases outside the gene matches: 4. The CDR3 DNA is TGCAGTGCTAGAGAGGGACAGGGTTCTTACAATGAGCAGTTCTTC. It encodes CSAREGQGSYNEQFF.

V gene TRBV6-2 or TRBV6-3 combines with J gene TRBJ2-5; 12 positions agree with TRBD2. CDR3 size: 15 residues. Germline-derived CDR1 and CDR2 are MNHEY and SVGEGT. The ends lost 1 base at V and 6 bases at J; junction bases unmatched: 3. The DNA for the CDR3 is TGTGCCAGCAGTTACTGGACTAGCGGGACGCAGACCCAGTACTTC. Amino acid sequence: CASSYWTSGTQTQYF.

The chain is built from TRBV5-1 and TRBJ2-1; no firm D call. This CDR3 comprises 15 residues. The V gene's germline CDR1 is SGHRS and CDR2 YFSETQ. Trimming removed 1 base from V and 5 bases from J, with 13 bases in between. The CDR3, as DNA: TGCGCCAGCAGCTTGTCGACTGGGGTAGACAATGAGCAGTTCTTC. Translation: CASSLSTGVDNEQFF. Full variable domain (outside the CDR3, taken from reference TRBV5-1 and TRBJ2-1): KAGVTQTPRYLIKTRGQQVTLSCSPISGHRSVSWYQQTPGQGLQFLFEYFSETQRNKGNFPGRFSGRQFSNSRSEMNVSTLELGDSALYLCASSLSTGVDNEQFFGPGTRLTVL.

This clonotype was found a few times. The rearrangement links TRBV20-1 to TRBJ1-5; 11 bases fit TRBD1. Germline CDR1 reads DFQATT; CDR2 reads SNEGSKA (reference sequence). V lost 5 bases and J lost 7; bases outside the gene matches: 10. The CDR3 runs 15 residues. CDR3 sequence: CSAEDRGPNGQPQHF. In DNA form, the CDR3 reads TGCAGTGCTGAGGACAGGGGGCCCAATGGGCAGCCCCAGCATTTT.

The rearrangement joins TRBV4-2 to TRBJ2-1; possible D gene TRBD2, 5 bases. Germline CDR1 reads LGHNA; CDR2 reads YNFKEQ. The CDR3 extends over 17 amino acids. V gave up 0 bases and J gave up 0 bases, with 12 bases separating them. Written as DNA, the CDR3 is TGTGCCAGCAGCCAAGAGGGCTGGGGAGACTCCTACAATGAGCAGTTCTTC. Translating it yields CASSQEGWGDSYNEQFF.

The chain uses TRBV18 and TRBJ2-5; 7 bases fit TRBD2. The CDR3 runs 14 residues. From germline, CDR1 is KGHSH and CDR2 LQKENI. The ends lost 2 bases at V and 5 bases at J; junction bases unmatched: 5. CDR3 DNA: TGTGCCAGCTCACCAATGGGCGGGAGCGAGACCCAGTACTTC. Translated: CASSPMGGSETQYF.